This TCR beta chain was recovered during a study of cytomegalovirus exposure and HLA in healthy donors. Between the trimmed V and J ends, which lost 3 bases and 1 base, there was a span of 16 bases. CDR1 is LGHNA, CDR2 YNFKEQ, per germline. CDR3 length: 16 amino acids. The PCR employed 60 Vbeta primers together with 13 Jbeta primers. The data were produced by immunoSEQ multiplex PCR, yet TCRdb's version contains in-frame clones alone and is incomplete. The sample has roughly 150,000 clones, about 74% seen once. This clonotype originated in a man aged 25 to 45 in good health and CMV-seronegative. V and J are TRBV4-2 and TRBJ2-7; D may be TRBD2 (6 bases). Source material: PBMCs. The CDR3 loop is CASSQAGTLLSYEQYF. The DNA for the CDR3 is TGTGCCAGCAGCCAGGCCGGGACTCTACTGTCCTACGAGCAGTACTTC.